The text below deals with one T cell receptor (beta chain). The antigen is not known. Germline V gene sequence: CDR1 MNHEY, CDR2 SMNVEV (reference sequence). The CDR3 extends over 16 amino acids. The ends lost 2 bases at V and 9 bases at J; junction bases unmatched: 10. This sample is drawn from a study of beta chain features in type 1 diabetes. Study-wide findings and caveats: PCR might favor shorter templates, but any such skew would affect patients and controls equally.

As every portion of the isolated RNA was reverse transcribed, the sequencing read expressed TCRB transcripts. Sequencing used immunoSEQ multiplex PCR; TCRdb keeps in-frame clones, though not all of them. The sample lists hundreds of thousands of clones, about 15% occurring once. The sequence derives from a man aged 25-40 years in good health. The chain combines TRBV27 with TRBJ2-1, with TRBD2 matching over 10 bases. The sample consisted of central memory CD4+ T cells from blood. This chain's CDR3 is CASSLVPSGSLGEQFF. DNA for the CDR3: TGTGCCAGCAGTTTAGTTCCTAGCGGGAGTTTAGGTGAGCAGTTCTTC.